What follows are 22 T cell receptor beta chains derived from one specimen sequenced in a study of cytomegalovirus exposure and HLA in healthy donors. With 60 Vbeta and 13 Jbeta primers, the PCR was carried out. Repertoires were generated with immunoSEQ multiplex PCR, while TCRdb's copy carries only in-frame clones and drops some. The data contain around 110,000 clones, around 67% of them singletons. The sequenced sample consisted of PBMCs. The receptors were sampled from a woman aged 40 to 55 in good health and CMV-seropositive.

The V gene is TRBV30, the J gene TRBJ1-5, with TRBD1 as a possible D gene (6 bases). This CDR3 has 17 residues. Trimming removed 2 bases from V and 2 bases from J, with 19 bases in between. From germline, CDR1 is GTSNPN and CDR2 SVGIG (reference sequence). The CDR3 here is CAWSTGRGGIGNQPQHF. DNA of the CDR3: TGTGCCTGGAGTACGGGGAGGGGGGGTATCGGCAATCAGCCCCAGCATTTT.

The chain links TRBV25-1 to TRBJ2-7, with 8 positions matching TRBD1. The germline gives CDR1 MGHDK, CDR2 SYGVNS. There are 12 residues in the CDR3. V lost 6 bases, J lost 3 bases, and 1 base stayed unmatched. The CDR3 DNA reads TGTGCCAGCAGAGGACAGGGCTACGAGCAGTACTTC. It codes for CASRGQGYEQYF.

The sample holds one count of this clone. This chain connects TRBV18 to TRBJ1-5; TRBD1 matches at 9 bases. Per germline, CDR1 KGHSH and CDR2 LQKENI. The CDR3 runs to 15 residues. V gave up 6 bases and J gave up 4 bases; unmatched junction bases: 7. The CDR3 sequence: CASSPGTGINQPQHF. For the CDR3, the DNA is TGTGCCAGCTCCCCCGGGACAGGGATAAATCAGCCCCAGCATTTT.

The J gene is TRBJ2-5, the V gene TRBV6-1, with 15 bases matching TRBD2. V lost 4 bases, J lost 4 bases, and 7 bases stayed unmatched. The CDR3 is 17 amino acids. Per germline, CDR1 MNHNS and CDR2 SASEGT. As DNA, the CDR3 is TGTGCCAGCAGTGCCAGGACTAGCGGGGGGGCCCGAGAGACCCAGTACTTC. Translation gives CASSARTSGGARETQYF.

The gene calls are TRBV6-4 and TRBJ1-2; 7 positions match TRBD1. CDR1 is MRHNA and CDR2 is SNTAGT in the germline V gene. The CDR3 contains 16 residues. J gave up 0 bases and V 4 bases, and 8 bases lay outside the gene matches. The DNA for the CDR3 is TGTGCCAGCAGTGTCATCGGGACAGACTCTAACTATGGCTACACCTTC. Its protein product is CASSVIGTDSNYGYTF.

The V and J genes are TRBV6-5 and TRBJ1-3; D not resolved. V was cut by 6 bases and J by 0 bases, with 12 bases left in between. Germline V gene sequence: CDR1 MNHEY, CDR2 SVGAGI. The CDR3 totals 15 residues. The CDR3 region is CASSDIQYSGNTIYF. The CDR3 DNA reads as TGTGCCAGCAGCGACATCCAGTACTCTGGAAACACCATATATTTT.

The rearrangement links TRBV5-1 to TRBJ1-6; 7 bases align to TRBD1. V shed 4 bases and J 7 bases; nucleotides not matched to a gene: 8. Germline CDR1 SGHRS, CDR2 YFSETQ. The CDR3 consists of 15 residues. CDR3 amino acids: CASSQGQFRNSPLHF. CDR3 DNA sequence: TGCGCCAGCAGCCAGGGACAGTTTAGAAATTCACCCCTCCACTTT.

This clone was counted only a few times. This chain uses TRBV5-4 with TRBJ2-2, with D perhaps matching TRBD1 (5 bases). CDR3 length equals 16 residues. Trimming took 3 bases from V and 3 from J, leaving 15 bases between them. Germline V gene data show CDR1 as SGHNT and CDR2 as YYREEE (reference sequence). For the CDR3, the DNA is TGTGCCAGCAGCTCGGCCCCGACAGCTTACACCGGGGAGCTGTTTTTT. This gives the protein CASSSAPTAYTGELFF. Together with reference TRBV5-4 and TRBJ2-2, the CDR3 gives the full variable domain: ETGVTQSPTHLIKTRGQQVTLRCSSQSGHNTVSWYQQALGQGPQFIFQYYREEENGRGNFPPRFSGLQFPNYSSELNVNALELDDSALYLCASSSAPTAYTGELFFGEGSRLTVL.

The chain employs TRBV7-2 and TRBJ1-6, with TRBD1 matching over 8 bases. This CDR3 spans 15 amino acids. Germline CDR1 is SGHTA and CDR2 is FQGNSA. The V segment lost 5 bases and the J segment 8 bases; nucleotides outside the gene matches: 8. Here the CDR3 reads CASSPAGGRDSPLHF. CDR3 coding DNA: TGTGCCAGCAGCCCAGCAGGGGGCAGGGATTCACCCCTCCACTTT.

The table lists this clone with a few counts. The gene calls are TRBV18 and TRBJ1-5; D may be TRBD1 (5 bases). There are 16 residues in the CDR3. V was clipped by 3 bases and J by 4 bases, with 16 bases between them. Per the germline V gene, CDR1 is KGHSH and CDR2 is LQKENI. The DNA of the CDR3 is TGTGCCAGCTCACCGGGCAGGGAGGGCGGAAATCAGCCCCAGCATTTT. Encoded protein: CASSPGREGGNQPQHF. The full variable domain, completed using reference TRBV18 and TRBJ1-5, is NAGVMQNPRHLVRRRGQEARLRCSPMKGHSHVYWYRQLPEEGLKFMVYLQKENIIDESGMPKERFSAEFPKEGPSILRIQQVVRGDSAAYFCASSPGREGGNQPQHFGDGTRLSIL.

The chain links TRBV2 to TRBJ1-2; no clear D gene. Trimming took off 2 bases at V and 2 bases at J, with 9 bases between the two ends. CDR1 SNHLY and CDR2 FYNNEI come from the germline V gene. The CDR3 sequence is 14 residues long. The CDR3, as DNA: TGTGCCAGCAGTGAATTATCGGGGAACTATGGCTACACCTTC. It is translated as CASSELSGNYGYTF.

The V gene is TRBV19, the J gene TRBJ1-2; no clear D gene. In germline, CDR1 is LNHDA, CDR2 SQIVND (reference sequence). The CDR3 is 14 residues long. V lost 3 bases to trimming and J lost 5 bases, with 13 bases between them. The CDR3 region has the DNA TGTGCCAGTAGTATTTCTTCGGGAGGGTATGGCTACACCTTC. Its protein product is CASSISSGGYGYTF.

This rearrangement joins TRBV6-1 to TRBJ1-2; 7 bases are shared with TRBD1. V lost 8 bases, J lost 0 bases, and 6 bases stayed unmatched. CDR1 is MNHNS, CDR2 SASEGT, per germline. The CDR3 runs to 14 residues. The CDR3: CASRGTVANYGYTF. The CDR3 nucleotides are TGTGCCAGCCGAGGGACAGTAGCTAACTATGGCTACACCTTC.

Here the CDR3 reads CASSEIWGEDTQYF. The CDR3 nucleotides read TGCGCCAGCAGTGAAATATGGGGGGAGGATACGCAGTATTTT. This chain connects TRBV10-1 to TRBJ2-3; D might be TRBD2 (6 bases). CDR3 length: 14 amino acids. Deletions cut 3 bases from V and 6 bases from J, with 13 bases between. Germline loops: CDR1 WNHNN, CDR2 SYGVQD (reference sequence).

In this sample, this clone turned up a few times. The chain recombines TRBV5-6 with TRBJ2-7; 9 bases fit TRBD1. The CDR3 runs to 18 residues. Germline V lookup: CDR1 SGHDT, CDR2 YYEEEE. Trimming cost V 0 bases and J 1 base; bases outside gene matches: 11. CDR3 sequence: CASSLGLYRTGVSYEQYF. CDR3 in DNA: TGTGCCAGCAGCTTGGGGCTATATAGGACAGGGGTATCCTACGAGCAGTACTTC. Variable domain in full (rest from reference TRBV5-6 and TRBJ2-7): DAGVTQSPTHLIKTRGQQVTLRCSPKSGHDTVSWYQQALGQGPQFIFQYYEEEERQRGNFPDRFSGHQFPNYSSELNVNALLLGDSALYLCASSLGLYRTGVSYEQYFGPGTRLTVT.

This clone has more than one count but fewer than ten. The chain employs TRBV2 and TRBJ2-5; TRBD2 matches at 8 bases. With V trimmed by 3 bases and J by 5 bases, 8 bases remained unmatched. Germline CDR1 and CDR2: SNHLY and FYNNEI. CDR3 length: 15 residues. CDR3 protein: CASSEPGRVGETQYF. DNA for the CDR3: TGTGCCAGCAGTGAGCCCGGGAGGGTGGGGGAGACCCAGTACTTC.

This chain connects TRBV6-5 to TRBJ2-7, with 15 bases lining up with TRBD2. There are 15 residues in the CDR3. Germline CDR1 is MNHEY and CDR2 is SVGAGI. The trim removed 8 bases at V and 8 bases at J, leaving 10 bases unmatched. CDR3 nucleotides: TGTGCCAGCGGTACCCGGGGACTAGCGGGGGGTCAGCAGTACTTC. It encodes CASGTRGLAGGQQYF.

The chain combines TRBV7-2 with TRBJ1-2, with no clear D. The CDR3 totals 13 residues. CDR1 SGHTA and CDR2 FQGNSA come from the germline V gene. V was trimmed by 5 bases and J by 4 bases, leaving 11 bases between them. The CDR3 here is CASSLTEGYGYTF. The DNA for the CDR3 is TGTGCCAGCAGCCTGACTGAGGGCTATGGCTACACCTTC.

J is TRBJ1-2 and V is TRBV30; D unclear. V gave up 1 base and J gave up 5 bases, with 17 bases separating them. Germline V gene data show CDR1 as GTSNPN and CDR2 as SVGIG (reference sequence). There are 15 residues in the CDR3. In DNA form, the CDR3 reads TGTGCCTGGAGTGGCGTCGGGGAGAGGAGATATGGCTACACCTTC. It encodes CAWSGVGERRYGYTF.

The V call is TRBV7-2, the J call TRBJ2-7; 8 nucleotides line up with TRBD1. This CDR3 has 15 residues. Germline CDR1 SGHTA, CDR2 FQGNSA. The V and J ends lost 4 bases and 0 bases, in that order; junction bases with no gene match: 5. CDR3 sequence (DNA): TGTGCCAGCAGCTCCGGACAGGGAAGCTCCTACGAGCAGTACTTC. Protein: CASSSGQGSSYEQYF.

This rearrangement joins TRBV11-2 to TRBJ1-4; D call uncertain. Looked up from germline, CDR1 is SGHAT and CDR2 is FQNNGV. V lost 8 bases, J lost 3 bases, and 13 bases lay in between. This CDR3 contains 14 residues. CDR3 sequence: CASGLSVANEKLFF. The CDR3 DNA reads as TGTGCCAGCGGGCTGTCGGTGGCTAATGAAAAACTGTTTTTT.

The chain couples TRBV27 to TRBJ2-1; 8 bases match TRBD2. This CDR3 is 14 amino acids long. Germline V gene sequence: CDR1 MNHEY, CDR2 SMNVEV (reference sequence). Trimming cost V 4 bases and J 7 bases; bases outside gene matches: 6. CDR3 bases: TGTGCCAGCAGTTGGGGGCGGGGGGAGAATGAGCAGTTCTTC. This translates into CASSWGRGENEQFF.